The clone carrying this T cell receptor beta chain was observed a handful of times. Its cognate antigen is unknown. The data were obtained in a study of response to subunit inactivated influenza vaccine. Each CDR3 protein is one row after TCRdb ran MiXCR on the RT-PCR reads. The table records a few hundred thousand distinct CDR3 sequences, about 15% of them present only once. The study, taken as a whole, reports: T cells newly recruited by each seasonal influenza vaccination are few, the authors suggested.

Germline CDR1 reads KGHSH; CDR2 reads LQKENI. The CDR3 sequence is 16 residues long. V shed 5 bases and J shed 1 base, with 15 bases lying between them. The sequence came from a man aged 50-60 years who received an inactivated influenza vaccine. The chain uses TRBV18 and TRBJ2-1, with a weak D call TRBD2 (6 bases). Material: PBMCs from blood, obtained 11 to 12 days after vaccination. CDR3 sequence reads: CASSSQLARSYNEQFF. The DNA for the CDR3 is TGTGCCAGCTCATCCCAACTAGCTAGGTCCTACAATGAGCAGTTCTTC.